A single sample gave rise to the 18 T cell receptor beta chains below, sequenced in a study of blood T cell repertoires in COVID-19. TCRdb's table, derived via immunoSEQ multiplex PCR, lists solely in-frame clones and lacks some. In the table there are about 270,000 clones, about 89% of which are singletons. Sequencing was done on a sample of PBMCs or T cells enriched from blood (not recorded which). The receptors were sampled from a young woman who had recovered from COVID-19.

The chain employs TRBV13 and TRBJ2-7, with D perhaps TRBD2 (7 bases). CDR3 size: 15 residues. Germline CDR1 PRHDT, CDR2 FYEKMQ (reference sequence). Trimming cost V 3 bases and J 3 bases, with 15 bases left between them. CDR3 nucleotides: TGTGCCAGCAGCTTGGGTGGGGGGGCCCGCTACGAGCAGTACTTC. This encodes CASSLGGGARYEQYF.

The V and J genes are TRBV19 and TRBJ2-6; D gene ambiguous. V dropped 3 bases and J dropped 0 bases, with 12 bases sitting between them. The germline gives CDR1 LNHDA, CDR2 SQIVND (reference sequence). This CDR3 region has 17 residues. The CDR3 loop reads CASSINSPRSGANVLTF. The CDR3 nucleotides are TGTGCCAGTAGTATCAACAGCCCACGCTCTGGGGCCAACGTCCTGACTTTC.

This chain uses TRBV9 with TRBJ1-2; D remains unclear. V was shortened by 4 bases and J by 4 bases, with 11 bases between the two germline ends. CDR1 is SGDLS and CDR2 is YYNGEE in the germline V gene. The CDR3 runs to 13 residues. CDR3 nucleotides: TGTGCCAGCAGCCCTGACGGAGCCTATGGCTACACCTTC. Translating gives CASSPDGAYGYTF.

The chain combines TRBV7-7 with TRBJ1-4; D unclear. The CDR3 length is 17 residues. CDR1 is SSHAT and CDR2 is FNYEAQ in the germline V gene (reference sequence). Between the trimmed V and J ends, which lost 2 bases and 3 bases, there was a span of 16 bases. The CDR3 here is CASSLIVSGRANEKLFF. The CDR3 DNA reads TGTGCCAGCAGCTTAATCGTCTCGGGAAGGGCTAATGAAAAACTGTTTTTT.

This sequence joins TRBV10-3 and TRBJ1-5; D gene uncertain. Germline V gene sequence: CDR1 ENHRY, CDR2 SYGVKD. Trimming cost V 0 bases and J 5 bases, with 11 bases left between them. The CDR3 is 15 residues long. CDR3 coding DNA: TGTGCCATCAGTGAGTCGTCGAGGTTTTATCAGCCCCAGCATTTT. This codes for CAISESSRFYQPQHF.

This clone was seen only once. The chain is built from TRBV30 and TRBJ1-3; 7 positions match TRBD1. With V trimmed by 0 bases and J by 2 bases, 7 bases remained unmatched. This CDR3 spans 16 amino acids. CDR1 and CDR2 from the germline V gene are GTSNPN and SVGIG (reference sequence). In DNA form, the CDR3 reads TGTGCCTGGAGTGTCGAGACAGGGACAGCTGGAAACACCATATATTTT. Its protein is CAWSVETGTAGNTIYF.

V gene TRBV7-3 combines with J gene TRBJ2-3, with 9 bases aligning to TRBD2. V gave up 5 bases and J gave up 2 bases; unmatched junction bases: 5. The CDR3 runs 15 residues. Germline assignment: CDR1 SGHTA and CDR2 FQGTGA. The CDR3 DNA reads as TGTGCCAGCAGCGAGACTAGCGGAGACACAGATACGCAGTATTTT. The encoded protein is CASSETSGDTDTQYF.

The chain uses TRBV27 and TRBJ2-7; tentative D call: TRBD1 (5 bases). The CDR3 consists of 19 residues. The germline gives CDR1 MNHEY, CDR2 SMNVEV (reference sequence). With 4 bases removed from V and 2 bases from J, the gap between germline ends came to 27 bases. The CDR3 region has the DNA TGTGCCAGCAGTTCCCCCCTCCGGTCCGGTGACAGTGAACCCTACGAGCAGTACTTC. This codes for CASSSPLRSGDSEPYEQYF.

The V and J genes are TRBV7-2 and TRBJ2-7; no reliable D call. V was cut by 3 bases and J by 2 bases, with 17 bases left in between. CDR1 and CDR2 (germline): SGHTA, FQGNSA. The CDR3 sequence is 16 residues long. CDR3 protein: CASSFPGLHIPYEQYF. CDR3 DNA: TGTGCCAGCAGCTTCCCAGGCCTACACATCCCCTACGAGCAGTACTTC.

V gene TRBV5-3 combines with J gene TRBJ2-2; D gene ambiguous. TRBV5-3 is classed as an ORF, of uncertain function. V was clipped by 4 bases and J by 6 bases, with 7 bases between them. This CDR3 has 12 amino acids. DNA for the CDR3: TGTGCCAGAAGCCCCAATGCCGGGGAGCTGTTTTTT. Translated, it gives CARSPNAGELFF.

DNA of the CDR3: TGTGCCAGCAGCTTACAGGGGGACTATGGCTACACCTTC. As protein: CASSLQGDYGYTF. The chain couples TRBV7-6 to TRBJ1-2; TRBD1 matches 7 bases. The V and J ends lost 2 bases and 3 bases, in that order; junction bases with no gene match: 0. Germline V CDR1 and CDR2: SGHVS, FNYEAQ. The CDR3 is 13 amino acids.

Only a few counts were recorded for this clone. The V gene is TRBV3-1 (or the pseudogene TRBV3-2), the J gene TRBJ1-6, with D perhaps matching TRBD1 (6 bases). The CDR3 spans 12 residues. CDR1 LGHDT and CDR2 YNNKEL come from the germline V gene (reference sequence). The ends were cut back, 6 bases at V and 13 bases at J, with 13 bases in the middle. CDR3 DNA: TGTGCCAGCAGAAACAGGGTCGGCCCCCTCCACTTT. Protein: CASRNRVGPLHF.

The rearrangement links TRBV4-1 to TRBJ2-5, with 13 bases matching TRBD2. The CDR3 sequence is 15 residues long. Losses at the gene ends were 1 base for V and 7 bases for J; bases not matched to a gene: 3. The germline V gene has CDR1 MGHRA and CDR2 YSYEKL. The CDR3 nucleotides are TGCGCCAGCAGCCAAGGGACTAGCGGGGGTGTGACCCAGTACTTC. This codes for CASSQGTSGGVTQYF.

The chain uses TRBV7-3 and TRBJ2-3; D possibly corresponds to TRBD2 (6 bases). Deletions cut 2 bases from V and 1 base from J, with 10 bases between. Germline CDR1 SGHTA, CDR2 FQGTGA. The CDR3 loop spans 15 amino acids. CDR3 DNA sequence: TGTGCCAGCAGCTTAGGGGCGGGACGCACAGATACGCAGTATTTT. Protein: CASSLGAGRTDTQYF.

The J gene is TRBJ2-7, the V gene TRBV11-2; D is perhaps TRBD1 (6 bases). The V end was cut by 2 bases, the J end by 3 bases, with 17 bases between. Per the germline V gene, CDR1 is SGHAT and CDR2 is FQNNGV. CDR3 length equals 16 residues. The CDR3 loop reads CASSLYLNQGHYEQYF. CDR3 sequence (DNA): TGTGCCAGCAGCTTATACCTAAACCAGGGGCACTACGAGCAGTACTTC.

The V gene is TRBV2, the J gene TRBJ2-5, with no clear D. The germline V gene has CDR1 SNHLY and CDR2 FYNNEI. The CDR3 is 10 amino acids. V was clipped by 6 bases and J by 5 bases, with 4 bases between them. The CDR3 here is CASREETQYF. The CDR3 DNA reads TGTGCCAGCAGAGAGGAGACCCAGTACTTC.

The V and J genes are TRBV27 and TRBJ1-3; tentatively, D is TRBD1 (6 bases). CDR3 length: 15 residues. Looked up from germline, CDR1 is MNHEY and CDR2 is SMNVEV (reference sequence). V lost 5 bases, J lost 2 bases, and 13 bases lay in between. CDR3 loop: CASSPQGHAGNTIYF. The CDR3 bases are TGTGCCAGCAGTCCACAGGGTCATGCTGGAAACACCATATATTTT.

The chain's CDR3 is CASSSARNVEFNEQFF. In DNA form, the CDR3 reads TGTGCCAGCAGTTCGGCTAGGAATGTTGAATTCAATGAGCAGTTCTTC. The genes are TRBV6-5 and TRBJ2-1; D ambiguous. The CDR3 sequence is 16 residues long. The V end lost 4 bases, the J end lost 6 bases, and 19 bases lay between the germline ends. Germline CDR1 reads MNHEY; CDR2 reads SVGAGI.